Shown below are 20 T cell receptor beta chains from a single sample sequenced in a study of cytomegalovirus exposure and HLA in healthy donors. With 60 Vbeta and 13 Jbeta primers, the PCR was carried out. Method: immunoSEQ multiplex PCR; TCRdb's copy keeps in-frame clones and lacks some. The sample holds about 200,000 clones, roughly four fifths seen once. The sequenced material came from PBMCs. The receptors shown here come from a woman in her thirties or forties in good health and CMV-seronegative.

Concerning this clone itself: One junction end does not reproduce the germline sequence, and a read error may be involved. This sequence joins TRBV18 and TRBJ2-1; 7 nucleotides align to TRBD2. The CDR3 is made up of 15 amino acids. Germline V gene data show CDR1 as KGHSH and CDR2 as LQKENI. Written as DNA, the CDR3 is TGTGCCAGCTCACCTGCATTTGGTAGATCGACTAGCCCCATCTTC. Its protein product is CASSPAFGRSTSPIF. Full variable domain (missing parts from reference TRBV18 and TRBJ2-1): NAGVMQNPRHLVRRRGQEARLRCSPMKGHSHVYWYRQLPEEGLKFMVYLQKENIIDESGMPKERFSAEFPKEGPSILRIQQVVRGDSAAYFCASSPAFGRSTSPIFGPGTRLTVL.

The chain is built from TRBV5-4 and TRBJ1-4; 7 bases fit TRBD1. V was clipped by 4 bases and J by 7 bases; unmatched bases: 7. There are 14 residues in the CDR3. CDR1 and CDR2 (germline): SGHNT, YYREEE (reference sequence). In DNA form, the CDR3 reads TGTGCCAGCAGCGCATTCCGGGACAGTGAAAAACTGTTTTTT. It translates to CASSAFRDSEKLFF.

This chain connects TRBV28 to TRBJ2-3; D is uncertain. Germline V CDR1 and CDR2: MDHEN, SYDVKM. Deletions cut 3 bases from V and 2 bases from J, with 9 bases between. The CDR3 consists of 14 residues. The CDR3 loop reads CASSLQQATDTQYF. The CDR3, as DNA: TGTGCCAGCAGTTTGCAGCAGGCCACAGATACGCAGTATTTT.

V usage is TRBV28 and J usage is TRBJ2-3; TRBD2 matches 13 bases. V gave up 5 bases and J gave up 3 bases; unmatched junction bases: 2. The CDR3 length is 15 residues. Germline V gives CDR1 MDHEN, CDR2 SYDVKM. CDR3 sequence: CASSQLAGGTDTQYF. The CDR3 bases are TGTGCCAGCAGTCAACTAGCGGGAGGGACAGATACGCAGTATTTT.

The chain has TRBV10-1 and TRBJ2-2; possibly TRBD2 for D (6 bases). The CDR3 runs to 12 residues. V was shortened by 4 bases and J by 7 bases, with 7 bases between the two germline ends. Germline values: CDR1 WNHNN, CDR2 SYGVQD (reference sequence). The chain's CDR3 is CASSVGGGELFF. The CDR3 coding sequence is TGCGCCAGCAGTGTGGGGGGCGGGGAGCTGTTTTTT.

The CDR3 sequence: CASSALRSGSETQYF. CDR3 DNA sequence: TGTGCCAGCAGCGCCCTTAGGAGCGGGAGTGAGACCCAGTACTTC. The V call is TRBV2, the J call TRBJ2-5, with 8 bases matching TRBD2. The CDR3 length is 15 residues. Germline V gene sequence: CDR1 SNHLY, CDR2 FYNNEI. V lost 6 bases, J lost 5 bases, and 11 bases stayed unmatched.

This chain joins TRBV2 and TRBJ2-5; D is unclear. The DNA end is more similar to TRBJ2-7, so the J call may be wrong. Germline V CDR1 and CDR2: SNHLY, FYNNEI. The CDR3 contains 14 residues. As DNA, the CDR3 is TGTGCCAGCAGTGAAGACGTCGCCTCCTACGAGCAGTACTTC. It codes for CASSEDVASYEQYF.

The genes are TRBV5-8 and TRBJ1-1; D possibly corresponds to TRBD1 (6 bases). Germline V gene data show CDR1 as SGHTS and CDR2 as YDEGEE. V lost 2 bases to trimming and J lost 8 bases, with 10 bases between them. The CDR3 loop spans 12 amino acids. Here the CDR3 reads CASSFTQGEAFF. CDR3 in DNA: TGTGCCAGCAGCTTTACTCAGGGGGAAGCTTTCTTT.

CDR3 protein: CASSPQGATGNTIYF. CDR3 coding DNA: TGTGCCAGCTCACCACAGGGAGCTACTGGAAACACCATATATTTT. This chain connects TRBV18 to TRBJ1-3; D gene ambiguous. The CDR3 runs 15 residues. Between the trimmed V and J ends, which lost 1 base and 2 bases, there was a span of 9 bases. Germline V gives CDR1 KGHSH, CDR2 LQKENI.

As regards this clone: Different DNA sequences within this sample yield the same CDR3. V usage is TRBV7-9 and J usage is TRBJ2-7; 7 bases are a match to TRBD1. J gave up 0 bases and V 5 bases, and 1 base lay outside the gene matches. Germline V gene sequence: CDR1 SEHNR, CDR2 FQNEAQ (reference sequence). The CDR3 contains 13 residues. CDR3 region: CASSTGASYEQYF. CDR3 DNA sequence: TGTGCCAGCAGCACAGGGGCCTCCTACGAGCAGTACTTC.

The chain recombines TRBV4-1 with TRBJ2-7; D is possibly TRBD1 (6 bases). Germline V gives CDR1 MGHRA, CDR2 YSYEKL. V dropped 1 base and J dropped 3 bases, with 16 bases sitting between them. This CDR3 region has 16 residues. CDR3 sequence (DNA): TGCGCCAGCAGCCAAGCCGGGACACCTTATCTCTACGAGCAGTACTTC. Translated, it gives CASSQAGTPYLYEQYF.

V and J are TRBV6-1 and TRBJ2-5; D is unresolved. V gave up 2 bases and J gave up 1 base, with 14 bases separating them. This CDR3 is built from 16 residues. The germline V gene has CDR1 MNHNS and CDR2 SASEGT. The CDR3 loop is CASSERRRQPQETQYF. The DNA of the CDR3 is TGTGCCAGCAGTGAACGTCGGCGGCAGCCCCAAGAGACCCAGTACTTC.

The gene calls are TRBV7-9 and TRBJ1-1; the D is unclear. Trimming removed 5 bases from V and 8 bases from J, with 12 bases in between. This CDR3 is built from 12 residues. Germline lookup yields CDR1 SEHNR and CDR2 FQNEAQ (reference sequence). In DNA form, the CDR3 reads TGTGCCAGCAGCCCACATTTCGGGGAAGCTTTCTTT. Translating gives CASSPHFGEAFF.

CDR3 coding DNA: TGTGCCAGTAGTGGAACAGGGATTCCAGATGAAAAACTGTTTTTT. Protein product: CASSGTGIPDEKLFF. The rearrangement links TRBV19 to TRBJ1-4; D may be TRBD1 (6 bases). Germline lookup yields CDR1 LNHDA and CDR2 SQIVND (reference sequence). CDR3 size: 15 residues. V was clipped by 5 bases and J by 6 bases, with 16 bases between them.

CDR3 in DNA: TGTGCCAGCAGTGCCCCGTCTGGGGCCAACGTCCTGACTTTC. The encoded protein is CASSAPSGANVLTF. V gene TRBV2 combines with J gene TRBJ2-6; D not certain. The CDR3 covers 14 residues. CDR1 and CDR2 (germline): SNHLY, FYNNEI. V gave up 4 bases and J gave up 1 base, with 5 bases separating them.

The chain recombines TRBV7-8 with TRBJ2-5, with a possible D match to TRBD1 (6 bases). With the DNA end fitting TRBJ2-7 better, the J assignment may be wrong. The CDR3 contains 15 residues. The germline V gene has CDR1 SGHVS and CDR2 FQNEAQ. The CDR3 sequence: CASSLVGRGDFEQYF. In nucleotides, the CDR3 is TGTGCCAGCAGCTTAGTGGGCAGGGGTGATTTCGAGCAGTACTTC.

This chain connects TRBV7-6 to TRBJ2-7, with a weak D call TRBD1 (5 bases). The CDR3 has 13 residues. Germline V gene sequence: CDR1 SGHVS, CDR2 FNYEAQ. The germline V and J ends were trimmed by 4 bases and 6 bases, with 13 bases remaining between them. Here the CDR3 DNA reads TGTGCCAGCAGCTCTGGGGCAGCCGCCGAGCAGTACTTC. Residues: CASSSGAAAEQYF.

This chain uses TRBV30 with TRBJ2-5; a possible D gene is TRBD1 (6 bases). The CDR3 has 14 residues. In germline, CDR1 is GTSNPN, CDR2 SVGIG (reference sequence). V was cut by 5 bases and J by 2 bases, with 15 bases left in between. The CDR3 DNA reads TGTGCCTGGCTCAAGACAGGAGATCAAGAGACCCAGTACTTC. Translating it yields CAWLKTGDQETQYF.

V gene TRBV27 combines with J gene TRBJ2-5, with a weak D call TRBD2 (5 bases). Germline V gene lookup returns CDR1 MNHEY and CDR2 SMNVEV (reference sequence). V dropped 0 bases and J dropped 5 bases, with 13 bases sitting between them. This CDR3 is 15 amino acids long. CDR3 nucleotide sequence: TGTGCCAGCAGTTTATCTACACCGGACTGGGAGACCCAGTACTTC. It specifies CASSLSTPDWETQYF.

The chain combines TRBV7-2 with TRBJ2-7; 11 bases line up with TRBD2. Germline V CDR1 and CDR2: SGHTA, FQGNSA. V lost 5 bases to trimming and J lost 7 bases; unmatched junction nucleotides: 10. The CDR3 is made up of 15 amino acids. This chain's CDR3 is CASSSSGRAEEEQYF. The CDR3 DNA follows: TGTGCCAGCAGCAGTAGCGGGAGGGCCGAAGAAGAGCAGTACTTC.